This TCR beta chain was profiled in a study of cytomegalovirus exposure and HLA in healthy donors. Findings and caveats of the study: Reports showed the classifier diagnosing cytomegalovirus status with high specificity and sensitivity. The study listed some 160 cytomegalovirus-associated TCR beta chains.

The donors formed part of the approximately 120-subject validation cohort, distinct from the approximately 630-subject first cohort. The CDR3 length is 14 residues. V was trimmed by 2 bases and J by 6 bases, leaving 13 bases between them. Germline assignment: CDR1 WNHNN and CDR2 SYGVQD (reference sequence). Profiling relied on immunoSEQ multiplex PCR, and the TCRdb table lists in-frame clones only, not all of them. The sample lists some 150,000 clones; 70% to 90% were seen once. This clone came up a few times. What it binds is unknown. This chain connects TRBV10-1 to TRBJ2-5; tentative D call: TRBD1 (5 bases). What was sequenced was PBMCs. This TCR came from a woman younger than 35 in good health and CMV-seropositive. The CDR3 nucleotides are TGCGCCAGCAGTGAGGGGGCTTACTCTAAGACCCAGTACTTC. Translated: CASSEGAYSKTQYF.